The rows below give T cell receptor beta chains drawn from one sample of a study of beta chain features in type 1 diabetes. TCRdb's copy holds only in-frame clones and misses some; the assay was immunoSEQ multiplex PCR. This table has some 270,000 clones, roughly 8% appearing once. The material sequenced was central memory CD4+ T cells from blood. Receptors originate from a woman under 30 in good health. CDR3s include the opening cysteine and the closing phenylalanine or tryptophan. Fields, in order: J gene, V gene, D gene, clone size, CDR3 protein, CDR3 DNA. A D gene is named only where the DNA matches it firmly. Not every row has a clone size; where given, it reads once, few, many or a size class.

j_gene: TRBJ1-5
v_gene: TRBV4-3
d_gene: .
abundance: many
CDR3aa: CASSLQVGEPQHF
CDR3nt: TGCGCCAGCAGCCTGCAGGTTGGTGAGCCCCAGCATTTT

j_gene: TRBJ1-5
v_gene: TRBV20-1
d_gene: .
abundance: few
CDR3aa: CSVSDGQPQHF
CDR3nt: TGCAGTGTCTCGGACGGACAGCCCCAGCATTTT

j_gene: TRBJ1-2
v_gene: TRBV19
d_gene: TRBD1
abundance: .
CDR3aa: CASSPGTGSGYTF
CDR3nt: TGTGCCAGTAGCCCCGGGACAGGGAGCGGCTACACCTTC

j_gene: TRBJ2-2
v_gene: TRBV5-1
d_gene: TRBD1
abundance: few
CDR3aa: CASWPGQMNTGELFF
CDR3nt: TGCGCCAGCTGGCCGGGACAGATGAACACCGGGGAGCTGTTTTTT

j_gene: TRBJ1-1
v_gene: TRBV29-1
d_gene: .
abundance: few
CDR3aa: CSVGARRDTEAFF
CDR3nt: TGCAGCGTTGGGGCGAGGCGAGACACTGAAGCTTTCTTT

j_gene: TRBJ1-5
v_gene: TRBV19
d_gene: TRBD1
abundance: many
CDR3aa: CASSIPGQGKAKPQHF
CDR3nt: TGTGCCAGTAGTATTCCGGGACAGGGTAAGGCGAAGCCCCAGCATTTT

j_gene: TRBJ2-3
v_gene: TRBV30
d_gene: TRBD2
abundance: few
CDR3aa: CAWSRGAGLADTQYF
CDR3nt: TGTGCCTGGAGCCGCGGTGCAGGACTAGCAGATACGCAGTATTTT

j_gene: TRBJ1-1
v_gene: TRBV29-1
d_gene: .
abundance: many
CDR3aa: CSVAVVTSTEAFF
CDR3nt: TGCAGCGTCGCCGTGGTCACAAGCACTGAAGCTTTCTTT

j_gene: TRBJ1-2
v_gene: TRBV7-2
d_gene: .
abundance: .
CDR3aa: CASRREGSYGYTF
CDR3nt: TGTGCCAGCAGAAGGGAGGGTTCATATGGCTACACCTTC

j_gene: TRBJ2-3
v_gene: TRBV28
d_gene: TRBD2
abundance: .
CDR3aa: CASATKRELGDTQYF
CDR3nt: TGTGCCAGCGCGACGAAGCGGGAGTTGGGAGATACGCAGTATTTT

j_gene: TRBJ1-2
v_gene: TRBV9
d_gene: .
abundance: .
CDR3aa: CASSGHNYGYTF
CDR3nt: TGTGCCAGCAGCGGACATAACTATGGCTACACCTTC

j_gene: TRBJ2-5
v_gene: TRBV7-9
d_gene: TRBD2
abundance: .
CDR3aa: CASRLAAQETQYF
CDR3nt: TGTGCCAGTAGACTAGCGGCCCAAGAGACCCAGTACTTC

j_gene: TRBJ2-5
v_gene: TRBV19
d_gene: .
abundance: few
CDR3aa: CASSIAGRETQYF
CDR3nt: TGTGCCAGTAGTATAGCGGGGAGAGAGACCCAGTACTTC

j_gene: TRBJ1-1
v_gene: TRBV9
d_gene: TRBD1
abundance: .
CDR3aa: CASSVVGSGRGADTEAFF
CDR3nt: TGTGCCAGCAGCGTAGTAGGGTCGGGCAGGGGGGCTGACACTGAAGCTTTCTTT

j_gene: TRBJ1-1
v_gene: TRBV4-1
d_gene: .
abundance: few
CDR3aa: CASSQENGLNTEAFF
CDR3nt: TGCGCCAGCAGCCAGGAAAATGGGCTGAACACTGAAGCTTTCTTT

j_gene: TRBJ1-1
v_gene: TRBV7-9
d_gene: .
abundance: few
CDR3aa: CASSKDSMNTEAFF
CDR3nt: TGTGCCAGCAGCAAGGACAGTATGAACACTGAAGCTTTCTTT

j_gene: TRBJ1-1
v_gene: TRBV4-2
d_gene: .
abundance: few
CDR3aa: CASSQDWNRNTEAFF
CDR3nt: TGTGCCAGCAGCCAAGATTGGAATCGGAACACTGAAGCTTTCTTT

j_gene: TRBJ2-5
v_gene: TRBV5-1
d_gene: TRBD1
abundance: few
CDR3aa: CASSSGQVQETQYF
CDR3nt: TGCGCCAGCAGCTCGGGACAGGTCCAAGAGACCCAGTACTTC

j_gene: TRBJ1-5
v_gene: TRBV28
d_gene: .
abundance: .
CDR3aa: CASTLFGGGNQPQHF
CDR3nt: TGTGCCAGCACCCTTTTTGGAGGGGGCAATCAGCCCCAGCATTTT

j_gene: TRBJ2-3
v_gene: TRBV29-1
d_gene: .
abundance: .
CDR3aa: CSALGWGGTDTQYF
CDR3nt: TGCAGCGCCCTCGGGTGGGGCGGCACAGATACGCAGTATTTT

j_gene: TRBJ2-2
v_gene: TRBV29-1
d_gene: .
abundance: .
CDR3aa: CSVGGQFTNTGELFF
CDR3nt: TGCAGCGTTGGAGGTCAATTTACAAACACCGGGGAGCTGTTTTTT

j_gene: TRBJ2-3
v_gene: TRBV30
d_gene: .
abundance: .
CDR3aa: CAWSQHLKRTDTQYF
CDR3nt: TGTGCCTGGAGTCAACACCTTAAACGCACAGATACGCAGTATTTT

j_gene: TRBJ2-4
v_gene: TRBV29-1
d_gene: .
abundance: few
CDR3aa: CSVVGVRGVGNIQYF
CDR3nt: TGCAGCGTTGTGGGGGTTCGTGGGGTTGGAAACATTCAGTACTTC

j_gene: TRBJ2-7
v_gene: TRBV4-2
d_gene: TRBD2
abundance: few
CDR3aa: CASSQDRGDGDEQYF
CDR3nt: TGTGCCAGCAGCCAAGATCGGGGGGATGGAGACGAGCAGTACTTC

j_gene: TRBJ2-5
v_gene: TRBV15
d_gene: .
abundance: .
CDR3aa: CATSRDLGETQYF
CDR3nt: TGTGCCACCAGCAGAGATCTAGGGGAGACTCAGTACTTC

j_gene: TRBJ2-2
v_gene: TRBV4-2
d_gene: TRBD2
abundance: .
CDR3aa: CASSQDLLAGGRTGELFF
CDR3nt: TGTGCCAGCAGCCAAGACCTCCTAGCGGGGGGCCGCACCGGGGAGCTGTTTTTT

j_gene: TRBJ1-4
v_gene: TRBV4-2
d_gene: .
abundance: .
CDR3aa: CASSLRTMGNEKLFF
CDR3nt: TGTGCCAGCAGCCTACGGACAATGGGTAATGAAAAACTGTTTTTT

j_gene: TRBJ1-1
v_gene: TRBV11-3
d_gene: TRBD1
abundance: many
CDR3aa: CASSLGQGESTEAFF
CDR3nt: TGTGCCAGCAGCTTAGGACAGGGGGAGAGCACTGAAGCTTTCTTT

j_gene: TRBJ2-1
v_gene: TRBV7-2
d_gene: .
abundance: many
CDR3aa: CASSPSDPLFYNEQFF
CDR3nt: TGTGCCAGCAGCCCGAGTGATCCCCTATTCTACAATGAGCAGTTCTTC

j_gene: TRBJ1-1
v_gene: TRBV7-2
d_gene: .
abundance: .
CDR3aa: CASSLAQLTTVNTEAFF
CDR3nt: TGTGCCAGCAGCTTAGCGCAATTAACTACAGTGAACACTGAAGCTTTCTTT

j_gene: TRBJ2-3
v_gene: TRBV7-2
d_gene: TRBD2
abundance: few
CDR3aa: CASSPGLAGDTQYF
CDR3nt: TGTGCCAGCAGCCCCGGACTAGCGGGAGATACGCAGTATTTT

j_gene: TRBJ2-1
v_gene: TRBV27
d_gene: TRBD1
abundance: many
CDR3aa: CASSQFAGTGGLFF
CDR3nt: TGTGCCAGCAGTCAATTCGCCGGGACAGGCGGGCTGTTCTTC

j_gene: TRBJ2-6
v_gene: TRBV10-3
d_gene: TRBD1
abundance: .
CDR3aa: CAIRARQGAQSGANVLTF
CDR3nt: TGTGCCATCAGGGCCCGCCAGGGGGCCCAATCTGGGGCCAACGTCCTGACTTTC

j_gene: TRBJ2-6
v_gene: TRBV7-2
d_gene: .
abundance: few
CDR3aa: CASSLVFGGAWANVLTF
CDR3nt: TGTGCCAGCAGCTTAGTGTTCGGGGGCGCGTGGGCCAACGTCCTGACTTTC

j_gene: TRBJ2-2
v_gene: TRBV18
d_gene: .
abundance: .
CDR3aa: CASSRYRVENTGELFF
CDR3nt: TGTGCCAGCTCACGCTACAGGGTCGAGAACACCGGGGAGCTGTTTTTT

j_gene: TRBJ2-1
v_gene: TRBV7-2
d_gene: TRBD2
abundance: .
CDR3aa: CASSALGAGGYNEQFF
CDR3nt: TGTGCCAGCAGCGCCCTGGGGGCGGGGGGGTACAATGAGCAGTTCTTC

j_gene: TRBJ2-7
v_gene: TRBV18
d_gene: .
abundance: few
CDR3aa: CASSPPFAYEQYF
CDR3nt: TGTGCCAGCTCACCACCGTTTGCCTACGAGCAGTACTTC

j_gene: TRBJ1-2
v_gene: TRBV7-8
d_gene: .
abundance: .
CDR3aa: CASSTRATANYGYTF
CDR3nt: TGTGCCAGCAGCACGAGGGCGACAGCAAACTATGGCTACACCTTC

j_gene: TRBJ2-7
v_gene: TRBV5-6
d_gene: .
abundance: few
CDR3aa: CASSFGLRFTDDTYEQYF
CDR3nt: TGTGCCAGCAGCTTTGGGCTCCGGTTCACAGACGATACCTACGAGCAGTACTTC

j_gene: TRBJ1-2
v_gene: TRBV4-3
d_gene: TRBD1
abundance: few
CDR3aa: CASSPLGQGDYGYTF
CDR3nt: TGCGCCAGCAGCCCCCTGGGACAGGGAGACTATGGCTACACCTTC

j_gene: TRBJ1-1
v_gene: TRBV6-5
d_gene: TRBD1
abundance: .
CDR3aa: CASRVQQGRNTEAFF
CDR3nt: TGTGCCAGCAGAGTCCAACAGGGGAGAAACACTGAAGCTTTCTTT

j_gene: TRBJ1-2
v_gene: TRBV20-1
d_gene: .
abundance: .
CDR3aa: CSARDRGYTF
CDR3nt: TGCAGTGCTAGAGATCGTGGCTACACCTTC